The clone carrying this T cell receptor (beta chain) was seen just once. Its antigen is not identified. These data originate in a study of cytomegalovirus exposure and HLA in healthy donors. Study-level background: HLA-typed donors were the source of roughly 80 million unique TCRs held in an early data release.

Per germline, CDR1 MNHEY and CDR2 SVGAGI. This CDR3 is built from 15 residues. Trimming shortened V by 7 bases and J by 4 bases, and 19 bases separated the two germline ends. The PCR had 60 Vbeta and 13 Jbeta primers. This table comes from immunoSEQ multiplex PCR, and its TCRdb copy is limited to in-frame clones, with some not included. This table has just over 150,000 clones, 82% appearing once. Participants comprised healthy donors of bone marrow. Study-level points and caveats: Productive rates of about 87% or about 30% were seen for most TCR beta V segments in an earlier analysis. Sequencing depth roughly uniform across donors was assumed in presence/absence analyses.

The sequence was collected from a woman aged 50 to 65 in good health and CMV-seropositive. The sample consisted of PBMCs. J is TRBJ1-2 and V is TRBV6-5; a possible D gene is TRBD1 (6 bases). The CDR3 here is CASKTQGNNPYGYTF. In DNA, the CDR3 is TGTGCCAGCAAGACACAGGGCAACAACCCCTATGGCTACACCTTC.